The 12 T cell receptor beta chains in this list originate from one sample, sequenced in a study of siplizumab effects on memory and regulatory T cells. For these TCRs, the target antigens are not known. Coculture of the mixed lymphocyte reaction cells took place at 37 degrees C and lasted 6 days. The table came from immunoSEQ multiplex PCR; TCRdb's copy has only in-frame clones and leaves some out. In the table there are almost 15,000 clones, around 46% of which are singletons. The specimen was CFSE-low (dividing) CD4+ T cells sorted from an allogeneic mixed lymphocyte reaction. The origin of the receptors is a human donor in good health; the cells came from an allogeneic mixed lymphocyte reaction. Some clones in this sample may be carry-over from other donors' samples.

The rearrangement uses TRBV6-1 and TRBJ2-2; 11 bases agree with TRBD2. Germline V CDR1 and CDR2: MNHNS, SASEGT. The V and J ends lost 5 bases and 1 base, in that order; junction bases with no gene match: 0. The length of the CDR3 is 15 residues. This CDR3 is CASSLAGGNTGELFF. CDR3 DNA: TGTGCCAGCAGTCTAGCGGGAGGGAACACCGGGGAGCTGTTTTTT.

The J gene is TRBJ1-4, the V gene TRBV11-2, with D tentatively TRBD1 (5 bases). This CDR3 has 18 residues. Germline V gene data show CDR1 as SGHAT and CDR2 as FQNNGV. The V end was cut by 5 bases, the J end by 5 bases, with 24 bases between. CDR3 protein: CASSPGGAGRRLNEKLFF. CDR3 DNA sequence: TGTGCCAGCAGCCCCGGCGGGGCAGGGCGACGCCTCAATGAAAAACTGTTTTTT. The complete variable domain, with remaining parts taken from reference TRBV11-2 and TRBJ1-4, reads EAGVAQSPRYKIIEKRQSVAFWCNPISGHATLYWYQQILGQGPKLLIQFQNNGVVDDSQLPKDRFSAERLKGVDSTLKIQPAKLEDSAVYLCASSPGGAGRRLNEKLFFGSGTQLSVL.

The chain couples TRBV15 to TRBJ2-1, with unresolved D. CDR1 is LNHNV, CDR2 YYDKDF, per germline (reference sequence). The length of the CDR3 is 15 residues. The V end was cut by 0 bases, the J end by 2 bases, with 8 bases between. In nucleotides, the CDR3 is TGTGCCACCAGCAGAGATCCGGGTCCCTACAATGAGCAGTTCTTC. This encodes CATSRDPGPYNEQFF.

The rearrangement links TRBV11-1 to TRBJ1-1; perhaps TRBD1 as D (6 bases). The germline gives CDR1 SGHAT, CDR2 FQDESV (reference sequence). This CDR3 spans 15 amino acids. Trimming took 4 bases from V and 8 from J, leaving 20 bases between them. The DNA of the CDR3 is TGTGCCAGCAGCTCCTATCGGTCCACAGGGTGGGAAGCTTTCTTT. It translates to CASSSYRSTGWEAFF.

This clone was counted a few times. Distinct nucleotide sequences in the sample also encode this CDR3. V is TRBV6-6 and J is TRBJ2-3; no clear D. Germline values: CDR1 MNHNY, CDR2 SVGAGI (reference sequence). V was cut by 2 bases and J by 2 bases, with 8 bases left in between. The CDR3 totals 14 residues. CDR3 sequence: CASSYPATTDTQYF. CDR3 nucleotide sequence: TGTGCCAGCAGTTACCCGGCGACCACAGATACGCAGTATTTT.

The chain is built from TRBV30 and TRBJ2-1; 10 nucleotides match TRBD2. Losses at the gene ends were 0 bases for V and 0 bases for J; bases not matched to a gene: 2. The germline CDR1 and CDR2 sequences are GTSNPN and SVGIG (reference sequence). The CDR3 sequence is 16 residues long. Here the CDR3 DNA reads TGTGCCTGGAGTGTAAGACTAGCGGGCTCCTACAATGAGCAGTTCTTC. Translation: CAWSVRLAGSYNEQFF.

The chain joins TRBV6-5 to TRBJ1-5; D is ambiguous. The CDR3 is 15 residues long. Germline values: CDR1 MNHEY, CDR2 SVGAGI. V gave up 2 bases and J gave up 5 bases, with 13 bases separating them. CDR3 sequence: CASSYTEGWDQPQHF. CDR3 sequence (DNA): TGTGCCAGCAGTTACACGGAGGGTTGGGATCAGCCCCAGCATTTT.

A few counts support this clone. V usage is TRBV6-4 and J usage is TRBJ1-2; D gene ambiguous. The germline V gene encodes CDR1 MRHNA and CDR2 SNTAGT. The CDR3 loop spans 14 amino acids. V shed 6 bases and J shed 3 bases, with 14 bases lying between them. This CDR3 is CASSVNMGDYGYTF. CDR3 bases: TGTGCCAGCAGCGTTAATATGGGAGACTATGGCTACACCTTC.

This clone has just a few counts. V is TRBV5-1 and J is TRBJ1-1; weak D call: TRBD1 (6 bases). Trimming shortened V by 1 base and J by 6 bases, and 10 bases separated the two germline ends. Germline CDR1 and CDR2: SGHRS and YFSETQ. The CDR3 loop spans 13 amino acids. The DNA of the CDR3 is TGCGCCAGCAGCTTGCCAGGACAGCCTGAAGCTTTCTTT. Its protein is CASSLPGQPEAFF.

The V gene is TRBV6-6, the J gene TRBJ1-1; possible D gene TRBD1, 6 bases. This CDR3 has 13 residues. V lost 5 bases, J lost 8 bases, and 15 bases lay in between. The germline CDR1 and CDR2 sequences are MNHNY and SVGAGI (reference sequence). CDR3 sequence: CASSPQGHVEAFF. The DNA for the CDR3 is TGTGCCAGCAGTCCACAGGGACACGTAGAAGCTTTCTTT.

In its sample, this clone was seen a few times. The CDR3, as DNA: TGTGCCAGCAGTCAGTCCCAAGGAAATGAGCAGTTCTTC. Protein sequence: CASSQSQGNEQFF. This chain uses TRBV6-6 with TRBJ2-1, with unresolved D. The CDR3 covers 13 residues. V was clipped by 5 bases and J by 7 bases, with 12 bases between them. The germline V gene encodes CDR1 MNHNY and CDR2 SVGAGI (reference sequence).

This chain links TRBV7-3 with TRBJ2-5; 8 nucleotides agree with TRBD2. The CDR3 covers 15 residues. V shed 0 bases, J shed 1 base, and the junction held 1 base outside the gene matches. Germline V lookup: CDR1 SGHTA, CDR2 FQGTGA. The CDR3 DNA follows: TGTGCCAGCAGCTTAACCGGGACTAGCCAAGAGACCCAGTACTTC. Its protein product is CASSLTGTSQETQYF.